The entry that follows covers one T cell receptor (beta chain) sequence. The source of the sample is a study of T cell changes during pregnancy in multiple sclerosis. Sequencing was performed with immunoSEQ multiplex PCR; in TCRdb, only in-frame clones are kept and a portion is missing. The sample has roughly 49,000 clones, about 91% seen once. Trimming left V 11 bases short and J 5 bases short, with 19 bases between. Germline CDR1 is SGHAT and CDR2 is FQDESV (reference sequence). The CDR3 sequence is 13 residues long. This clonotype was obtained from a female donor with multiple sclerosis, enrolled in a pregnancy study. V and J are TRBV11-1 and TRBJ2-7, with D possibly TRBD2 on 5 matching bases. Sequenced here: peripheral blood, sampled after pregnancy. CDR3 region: CAGSPLAGNEQYF. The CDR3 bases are TGTGCCGGGTCCCCCCTAGCCGGCAACGAGCAGTACTTC. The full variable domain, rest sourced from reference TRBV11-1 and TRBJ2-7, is EAEVAQSPRYKITEKSQAVAFWCDPISGHATLYWYRQILGQGPELLVQFQDESVVDDSQLPKDRFSAERLKGVDSTLKIQPAELGDSAMYLCAGSPLAGNEQYFGPGTRLTVT.